This T cell receptor (beta chain) was captured by sequencing in a study of technical replicates of blood from a handful of donors (dated by TCRdb to 2015 to 2018). Libraries were built with the immunoSEQ multiplex PCR assay. Drawn from immuneACCESS, this table holds only the in-frame rearrangements with V and J called that TCRdb kept. Clones are partly lost; checked studies trace under half to an unresolved V gene and leave the rest unexplained. For this sample the table gives approximately 70,000 clones, of which 80% to 95% were detected only once. Around 0.42% of the sample comes from the top ten. On this clone itself: Its antigen remains unidentified. Base quality data are lacking; no much larger clone is found one base away.

The sequence derives from a human donor in good health. What was sequenced was T cells isolated from PBMCs.

Here is the DNA: TGTGCCACCAGCAGTGAAATCCTACACAGCTACAATGAGCAGTTCTTC. This sequence encodes CATSSEILHSYNEQFF. Recombination linked TRBV15 to TRBJ2-1; the D gene lacks a confident call. V was cut back by 3 bases and J by 3 bases, leaving a gap of 15 bases between them. Measured from the cysteine to the phenylalanine, the CDR3 is 16 residues long. CDR3 DNA is the only sequence kept; it has 48 bases, read in frame from the first base. Sequences LNHNV (CDR1) and YYDKDF (CDR2) are obtained from the germline V gene (reference sequence).